This TCR beta chain was sequenced for a study of cytomegalovirus exposure and HLA in healthy donors (dated by TCRdb to about 2017). Background on the whole study: An earlier analysis of roughly 610 of the donors reported approximately 280 Gb of sequence data and 95 million to 120 million unique TCR beta sequences obtained from 180 million or so T cells. Several DR-DQ haplotypes were treated as single units for association and clustering because of strong linkage in the cohort. An early release covering 500 to 750 HLA-typed donors comprised about 300 gigabases of sequencing data and around 85 million unique TCR sequences. On average, around 240,000 unique TCR beta nucleotide sequences were sequenced per donor among 350 to 400 genotyped donors of the cohort, with about 17% of those sequences being non-productive. To predict cytomegalovirus infection status, the study combined high-throughput TCR immunosequencing, statistical association of individual TCRs with disease status, and machine learning. Typing coverage varied by locus: about 629-630 donors for A, B, C, DRB1 and DQB1; approximately 500 for DQA1; around 610 for DPA1; more than 450 for DPB1. Donor age, sex, ethnicity and CMV serostatus were compiled alongside the repertoire data. In addition to the first cohort of approximately 670 subjects, a separate validation cohort of 100 to 150 different subjects was used. The later analysis used no new phenotypic data to find candidate immune exposures, relying instead on TCR beta sequences and their occurrence across donors. Both class I and class II loci were covered by HLA typing, at four-digit resolution. An earlier analysis of 587 of the donors applied high-throughput TCR beta sequencing to assess whether each TCR beta V gene segment acted as functional or pseudogenic. Every repertoire in the discovery cohort had been generated on one and the same sequencing platform. A later genetic analysis used genome-wide SNP genotypes for 398 of the 666 donors, treating that subset as a discovery cohort. Of the 300 to 500 genotyped donors, roughly 76% were placed in the genetic ancestry cluster associated with self-reported Caucasian donors. The study aimed to test whether signatures of past pathogen exposure could be identified by cataloging public T cell receptors. Using immunosequencing, the study profiled T cell repertoires from about 620 subjects and related those repertoires to cytomegalovirus serostatus. To study patterns of TCR occurrence, a later analysis re-analyzed previously published TCR beta repertoires from under 750 donors and added high-resolution HLA genotyping.

Library creation used the immunoSEQ multiplex PCR assay. For the multiplex PCR, a mixture combining 60 forward primers for TCR Vbeta segments and 13 reverse primers for TCR Jbeta segments was used. The CDR3 region of rearranged TCR beta genes was amplified from genomic DNA by a multiplex PCR assay. The amplified TCR beta libraries were sequenced on the Illumina HiSeq System as 87-base-pair reads. The authors' analysis ran thus. Across the 700 or so repertoires, a later analysis counted around 80 million unique TCR beta chains, around 11 million of which were shared by at least two donors. To remove PCR and sequencing errors, raw reads were error-corrected and collapsed into unique sequences using a nearest-neighbor algorithm that merged closely related sequences. To assign V, D and J gene segments, CDR3 sequences were aligned to IMGT reference sequences. For a sequence to be retained, a match of at least six nucleotides was required to both a V gene segment and a J gene segment. Rearrangements were classified as productive when the CDR3 lacked stop codons and remained in frame with V and J, and all other rearrangements were classified as non-productive. CDR3 was defined by IMGT convention, running from the second conserved V-encoded cysteine to the conserved J-encoded phenylalanine. The earlier analysis of about 590 of the donors excluded sequences that lacked an unambiguous match to a single V gene segment. In an earlier analysis of 587 of the donors, V segments were called functional above 56.7% productive rearrangements and were called segregating when the between-donor standard deviation exceeded 5%. A statistical classification framework was built for diagnosing cytomegalovirus status from the catalog of TCR beta chain sequences. In a later analysis, TCR nucleotide sequences were compared against IMGT/GENE-DB human TR gene sequences so that V and J genes could be assigned. The TCRdist pipeline was used in a later analysis to assign CDR3 sequences and most-parsimonious VDJ recombination scenarios. In a later analysis, each TCR beta chain was defined by its CDR3 amino acid sequence together with its V-gene family, and reads without a unique V-gene family were excluded. In a later analysis, fewer than 600 highly shared, low-generation-probability nucleotide sequences were removed to address suspected cross-contamination and a sequencing artifact. In a later analysis, a clonal expansion index for each public chain was calculated from normalized within-repertoire ranks of inferred template counts. A later analysis computed generation probabilities with a VDJ recombination model fitted to out-of-frame rearrangements, and checked the results against IGoR. A later analysis scored TCR-TCR, TCR-HLA and TCR-CMV co-occurrence with hypergeometric tests, applying a repertoire-size bias correction to TCR pairs. A later analysis estimated false discovery rates by permuting HLA or CMV assignments 20 times. A later analysis grouped co-occurring TCRs with DBSCAN, adding TCRdist sequence similarity when clustering within HLA-allele-positive subsets. Repertoires with fewer than 30,000 or more than 120,000 public chains, plus five repertoires with anomalous nucleotide sharing, were excluded from co-occurrence clustering. Held by TCRdb, this immuneACCESS table contains in-frame sequences only and omits some clones. Under half of the omission traces to an unresolved V gene where checked; the cause of the rest is unknown. V, J and clone size are those of that table, while D and trimming were read from the DNA. A total of about 120,000 clones appear in this sample, 75% of them only once. More than 2.5% of the sample goes to the ten largest clones.

Looking up the germline V gene yields CDR1 SGHNT and CDR2 YENEEA. The CDR3 has 16 amino acids, counting the end cysteine and phenylalanine. Only the CDR3 region is kept as DNA, spanning 48 bases read in frame from base 1. Trimming leaves V shorter by 5 bases and J shorter by 4 bases, with the junction holding 8 bases beyond the gene matches. As for this clone: Its antigen remains undetermined. The record has no base qualities; no much larger clone is one base away.

General study outcomes and caveats: The 87-base-pair reads could not distinguish some IMGT-functional V segments, including TRBV6-2 and TRBV6-3, so those segments were excluded. According to a later analysis, parvovirus B19, influenza, CMV and Epstein-Barr virus appeared linked to several top co-occurrence clusters. The classifier was reported to diagnose cytomegalovirus status with high specificity and sensitivity in both the original and validation cohorts. According to a later genetic analysis, donors in an Asian-associated ancestry cluster had fewer N-insertions in productive TCRs than the approximately 670-donor mean. An earlier analysis of approximately 530 of the donors showed that most TCR beta V segments appeared in productive rearrangements either about 90% or about 30% of the time, which broadly matched IMGT annotations. An association between a missense DCLRE1C variant and V-gene and J-gene trimming of TCR beta chains was found in a later genetic analysis and replicated in an independent cohort. A further reported finding was that TCR beta sequences accurately predicted the HLA-A and HLA-B alleles for most subjects in the first cohort. A group of highly shared sequence variants was considered likely to be a technical artifact of the sequencing pipeline. In this cohort, only TCR beta chains were sequenced, and detectable features were limited by the absence of alpha or paired-chain data. For the cohort, immune exposure information was limited to CMV serostatus. The study gave a list of around 170 TCR beta chains associated with cytomegalovirus. When HLA alleles, especially DR and DQ, strongly co-occurred, attributing TCR associations to individual alleles was difficult. The authors suggested that the approach could potentially be generalized to other disease states and immunological phenotypes. A later analysis associated 15,000 or so TCR beta sequences with specific HLA alleles at a false discovery rate of 0.05. Most TCR sequences were observed very rarely across donors, whereas some public TCRs were present in many individuals. In a later analysis, HLA-associated TCR beta chains showed more clonal expansion and lower generation probabilities than non-associated chains that were equally common. Because HLA typing was missing for some donors at each locus, association tests included only the typed subset. Presence/absence analyses assumed roughly uniform sequencing depth across donors, an assumption that may not hold. In a later analysis, most CMV-associated TCR beta chains were found to appear HLA-restricted, with HLA associations seemingly driven largely by CMV exposure. Correlated functional status among segregating V segments might be attributable to linkage disequilibrium, but an unknown experimental factor could not be ruled out. In a later analysis, the rate of TCR association differed among HLA loci, with DRB1 alleles having the most associated TCRs and HLA-C alleles having the fewest. Fewer than 20 rarely observed V segments, including chromosome 9 orphons, were excluded from the earlier analysis of about 600 of the donors because counts were too low. A few of the identified cytomegalovirus-associated TCR beta chains were confirmed in vitro to be specific for cytomegalovirus antigens.

The cohort comprised hundreds of healthy bone marrow donors. At the time of sampling, every cohort member was nominally healthy, though immune exposures that went unrecorded were likely present. The donor was CMV seronegative and was included in the group of 352 seronegative cohort members. A peripheral blood sample was provided by each donor, and peripheral blood mononuclear cells were used for TCR beta sequencing. Genomic DNA was extracted from the blood cell samples with the Qiagen DNeasy Blood Extraction Kit. Input material: PBMCs. The chain joins TRBV11-3 to TRBJ2-1; 10 nucleotides in the junction match TRBD2. The TCR was taken from a woman aged 50 to 60 in good health and CMV-seronegative. CDR3 region: CASSRTGTSEYNEQFF. The DNA reads as follows: TGTGCCAGCAGCCGGACCGGGACTAGCGAGTACAATGAGCAGTTCTTC.